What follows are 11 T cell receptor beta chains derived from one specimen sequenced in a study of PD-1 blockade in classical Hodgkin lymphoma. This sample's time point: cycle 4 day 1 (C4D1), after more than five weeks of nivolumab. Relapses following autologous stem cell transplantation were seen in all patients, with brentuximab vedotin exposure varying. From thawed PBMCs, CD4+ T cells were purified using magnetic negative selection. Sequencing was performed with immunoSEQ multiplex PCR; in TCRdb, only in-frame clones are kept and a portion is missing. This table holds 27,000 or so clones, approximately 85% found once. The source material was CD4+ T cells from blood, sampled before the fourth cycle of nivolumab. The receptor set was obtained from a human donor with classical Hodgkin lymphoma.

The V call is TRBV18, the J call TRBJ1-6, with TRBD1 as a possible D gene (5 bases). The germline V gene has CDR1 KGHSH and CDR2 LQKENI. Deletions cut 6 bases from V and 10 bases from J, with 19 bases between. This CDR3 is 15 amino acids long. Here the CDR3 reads CASSTSPGTTSPLHF. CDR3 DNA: TGTGCCAGCTCCACGTCCCCCGGGACCACCTCACCCCTCCACTTT.

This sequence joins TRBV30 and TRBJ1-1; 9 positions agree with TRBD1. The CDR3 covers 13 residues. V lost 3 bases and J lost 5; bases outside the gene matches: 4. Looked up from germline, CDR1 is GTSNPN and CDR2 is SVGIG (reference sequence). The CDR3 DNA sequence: TGTGCCTGGAGGGGGACAGGGAAAACTGAAGCTTTCTTT. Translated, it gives CAWRGTGKTEAFF.

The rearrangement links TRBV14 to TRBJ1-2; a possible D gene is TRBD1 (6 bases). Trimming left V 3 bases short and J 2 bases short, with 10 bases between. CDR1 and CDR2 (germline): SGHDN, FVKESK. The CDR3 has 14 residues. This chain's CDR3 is CASSHRGQNYGYTF. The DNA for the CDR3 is TGTGCCAGCAGCCACCGGGGACAAAACTATGGCTACACCTTC.

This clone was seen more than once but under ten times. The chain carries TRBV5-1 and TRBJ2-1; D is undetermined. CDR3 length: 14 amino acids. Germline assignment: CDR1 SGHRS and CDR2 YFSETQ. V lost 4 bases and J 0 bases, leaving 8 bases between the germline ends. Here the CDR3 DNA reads TGCGCCAGCAGCCTTCAAAGCTCCTACAATGAGCAGTTCTTC. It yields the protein CASSLQSSYNEQFF. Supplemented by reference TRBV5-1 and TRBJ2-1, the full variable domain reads KAGVTQTPRYLIKTRGQQVTLSCSPISGHRSVSWYQQTPGQGLQFLFEYFSETQRNKGNFPGRFSGRQFSNSRSEMNVSTLELGDSALYLCASSLQSSYNEQFFGPGTRLTVL.

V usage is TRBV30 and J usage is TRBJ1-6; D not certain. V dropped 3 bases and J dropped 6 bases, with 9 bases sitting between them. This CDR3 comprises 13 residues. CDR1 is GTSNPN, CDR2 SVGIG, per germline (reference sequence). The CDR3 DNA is TGTGCCTGGAGCCAGGAGCGTAATTCACCCCTCCACTTT. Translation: CAWSQERNSPLHF. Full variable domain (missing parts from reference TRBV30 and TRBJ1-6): SQTIHQWPATLVQPVGSPLSLECTVEGTSNPNLYWYRQAAGRGLQLLFYSVGIGQISSEVPQNLSASRPQDRQFILSSKKLLLSDSGFYLCAWSQERNSPLHFGNGTRLTVT.

The CDR3 DNA follows: TGCGCCAGCAGCTACGGACAGTCTGAAGCTTTCTTT. Its protein product is CASSYGQSEAFF. This rearrangement joins TRBV5-1 to TRBJ1-1; tentatively, D is TRBD1 (6 bases). The V end lost 3 bases, the J end lost 6 bases, and 9 bases lay between the germline ends. The germline V gene has CDR1 SGHRS and CDR2 YFSETQ. The CDR3 contains 12 residues.

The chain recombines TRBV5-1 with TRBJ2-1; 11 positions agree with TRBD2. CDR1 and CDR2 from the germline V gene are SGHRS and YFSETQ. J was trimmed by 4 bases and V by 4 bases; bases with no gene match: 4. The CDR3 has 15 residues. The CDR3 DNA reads TGCGCCAGCAGCGGGGCTAGCGGGGGGTACAATGAGCAGTTCTTC. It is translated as CASSGASGGYNEQFF.

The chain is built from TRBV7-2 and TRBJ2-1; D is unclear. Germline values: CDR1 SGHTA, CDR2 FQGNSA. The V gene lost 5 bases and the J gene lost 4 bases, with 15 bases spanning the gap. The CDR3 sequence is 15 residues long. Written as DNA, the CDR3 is TGTGCCAGCAGCCTCTGGCCAGCGCAATACAATGAGCAGTTCTTC. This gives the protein CASSLWPAQYNEQFF.

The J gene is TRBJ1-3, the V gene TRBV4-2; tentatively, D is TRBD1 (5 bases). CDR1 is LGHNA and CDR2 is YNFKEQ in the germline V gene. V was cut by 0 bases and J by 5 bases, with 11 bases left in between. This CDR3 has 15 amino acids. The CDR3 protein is CASSQEVTGRNTIYF. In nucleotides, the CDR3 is TGTGCCAGCAGCCAAGAGGTAACAGGACGAAACACCATATATTTT.

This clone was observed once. In DNA, the CDR3 is TGTGCCAGCAGTTACACGCTATTGTCGGGGGAGCTGTTTTTT. It specifies CASSYTLLSGELFF. V and J are TRBV6-5 and TRBJ2-2; D unresolved. The CDR3 totals 14 residues. Germline V gene sequence: CDR1 MNHEY, CDR2 SVGAGI. V lost 2 bases, J lost 8 bases, and 12 bases lay in between.

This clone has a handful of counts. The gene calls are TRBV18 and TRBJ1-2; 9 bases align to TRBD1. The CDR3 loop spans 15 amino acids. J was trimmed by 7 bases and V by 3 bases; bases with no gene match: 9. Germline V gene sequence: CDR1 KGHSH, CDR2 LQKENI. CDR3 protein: CASSPGTGNQGGYTF. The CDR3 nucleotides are TGTGCCAGCTCACCTGGGACAGGGAATCAGGGTGGCTACACCTTC. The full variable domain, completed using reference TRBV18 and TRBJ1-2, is NAGVMQNPRHLVRRRGQEARLRCSPMKGHSHVYWYRQLPEEGLKFMVYLQKENIIDESGMPKERFSAEFPKEGPSILRIQQVVRGDSAAYFCASSPGTGNQGGYTFGSGTRLTVV.